This T cell receptor (beta chain) was observed in a study of molecular identifiers for immune sequencing clone quantification. Regarding the study as a whole: Clones that had above 20 RNA copies took up over 98% of effector molecules but under 1% in naive cells.

Bulk TCR library preparation followed previously described methods with listed TCR primers. In TCRdb, the PCR reads were re-called with MiXCR into one record per CDR3 protein. This sample has 550,000 to 750,000 distinct CDR3 sequences, with about 20% found just once. As for this clonotype: Its antigen is still unknown. At one end, the junction sequence differs from germline, possibly due to a read error.

CDR3 length equals 12 residues. Germline V lookup: CDR1 MDHEN, CDR2 SYDVKM. Naive CD8 libraries came from roughly 20,000 to 1,000,000 sorted cells with 10%, 30% or 50% RNA. Based on a CD8+CD4-CCR7+CD45RA+ profile, naive CD8 T cells were sorted. The source material was naive CD8+ T cells from blood, with Jurkat cell RNA spiked in. As to subset: FACS-sorted CD8+CD4-CCR7+CD45RA+ naive T cells. The sequence came from a human donor in good health. Some libraries in this study had Jurkat cell RNA spiked in. The chain recombines TRBV28 with TRBJ2-3, with D hard to call. The CDR3: CASSLSTDTQCF. The CDR3 DNA follows: TGTGCCAGCAGTCTAAGCACAGATACGCAGTGTTTT.